The 20 T cell receptor beta chains listed next were all sequenced from one sample in a study of control samples from healthy donors and cancer patients (TCRdb year 2020). Library construction relied on the immunoSEQ multiplex PCR assay. TCRdb limited this immuneACCESS table to in-frame rearrangements with V and J called. A share of clones is missing; checked studies link under half to unresolved V genes, and the rest is unexplained. This sample gives tens of thousands of clones in total; just under 85% of them show up just once. Together, the top ten hold approximately 19% of the sample. The material sequenced was blood. These receptors all come from a man aged 30 to 39 in good health.

This sequence joins TRBV6-6 and TRBJ2-3, with 8 positions matching TRBD2. Looked up from germline, CDR1 is MNHNY and CDR2 is SVGAGI (reference sequence). The CDR3 extends over 17 amino acids. J lost 0 bases, V lost 5 bases, and 10 bases had no gene match. Written as DNA, the CDR3 is TGTGCCAGCAGTCCTCGGCGGGGGGTCTCTAGCACAGATACGCAGTATTTT. This codes for CASSPRRGVSSTDTQYF.

V is TRBV30 and J is TRBJ1-3; 10 positions agree with TRBD1. Germline loops: CDR1 GTSNPN, CDR2 SVGIG (reference sequence). V shed 3 bases, J shed 3 bases, and the junction held 8 bases outside the gene matches. The CDR3 sequence is 16 residues long. This chain's CDR3 is CAWRTTGTGVGNTIYF. In nucleotides, the CDR3 is TGTGCCTGGAGGACGACCGGGACAGGGGTTGGAAACACCATATATTTT. The variable domain in full, with the rest retrieved from reference TRBV30 and TRBJ1-3, is SQTIHQWPATLVQPVGSPLSLECTVEGTSNPNLYWYRQAAGRGLQLLFYSVGIGQISSEVPQNLSASRPQDRQFILSSKKLLLSDSGFYLCAWRTTGTGVGNTIYFGEGSWLTVV.

A few counts support this clone. The chain combines TRBV27 with TRBJ1-5; 7 nucleotides match TRBD1. V shed 5 bases and J 2 bases; nucleotides not matched to a gene: 6. In germline, CDR1 is MNHEY, CDR2 SMNVEV (reference sequence). The length of the CDR3 is 15 residues. CDR3 nucleotides: TGTGCCAGCAGTCCGTCTACAGGGGGCAATCAGCCCCAGCATTTT. Encoded protein: CASSPSTGGNQPQHF.

The count of this clone is one. V and J are TRBV28 and TRBJ2-2; a possible D gene is TRBD1 (7 bases). V lost 6 bases and J 6 bases, leaving 17 bases between the germline ends. This CDR3 is 15 amino acids long. CDR1 MDHEN and CDR2 SYDVKM come from the germline V gene. In DNA, the CDR3 is TGTGCCAGCAGCAATGGAGGGGGCGGTTCCGGGGAGCTGTTTTTT. It codes for CASSNGGGGSGELFF.

V gene TRBV7-3 combines with J gene TRBJ2-2, with D possibly matching TRBD1 (6 bases). This CDR3 spans 15 amino acids. V dropped 5 bases and J dropped 7 bases, with 17 bases sitting between them. The germline CDR1 and CDR2 sequences are SGHTA and FQGTGA. CDR3 sequence: CASSRTQGWDGELFF. CDR3 in DNA: TGTGCCAGCAGCCGGACTCAGGGGTGGGACGGGGAGCTGTTTTTT.

In this sample, this clone turned up a few times. The chain carries TRBV4-2 and TRBJ2-7; D call uncertain. This CDR3 spans 15 amino acids. CDR1 and CDR2 from the germline V gene are LGHNA and YNFKEQ. V was trimmed by 4 bases and J by 7 bases, leaving 20 bases between them. The CDR3 nucleotides are TGTGCCAGCAGCCCTTTTCTGGGCGTGAAGGAAGAGCAGTACTTC. This gives the protein CASSPFLGVKEEQYF.

As regards this clone: At the DNA level, this CDR3 is encoded by other sequences in the same sample as well. The chain joins TRBV18 to TRBJ1-5; D uncertain. The germline V gene has CDR1 KGHSH and CDR2 LQKENI. Between the trimmed V and J ends, which lost 0 bases and 7 bases, there was a span of 4 bases. CDR3 size: 12 residues. CDR3 protein: CASSPPNQPQHF. Written as DNA, the CDR3 is TGTGCCAGCTCACCACCGAACCAGCCCCAGCATTTT.

The genes are TRBV6-5 and TRBJ1-1; D ambiguous. From germline, CDR1 is MNHEY and CDR2 SVGAGI. The germline V and J ends were trimmed by 5 bases and 6 bases, with 13 bases remaining between them. The CDR3 contains 13 residues. The DNA for the CDR3 is TGTGCCAGCAGTACCCTGTCCTTCTCTGAAGCTTTCTTT. Protein: CASSTLSFSEAFF.

This clone appeared a single time. The chain has TRBV18 and TRBJ2-3; weak D call: TRBD1 (5 bases). This CDR3 contains 13 residues. Looked up from germline, CDR1 is KGHSH and CDR2 is LQKENI. The V end lost 5 bases, the J end lost 5 bases, and 11 bases lay between the germline ends. CDR3 amino acids: CASSKRTKDTQYF. CDR3 sequence (DNA): TGTGCCAGCTCAAAACGGACAAAAGATACGCAGTATTTT.

The V gene is TRBV14, the J gene TRBJ1-1; 7 nucleotides align to TRBD1. This CDR3 region has 16 residues. In germline, CDR1 is SGHDN, CDR2 FVKESK. The V segment lost 4 bases and the J segment 0 bases; nucleotides outside the gene matches: 8. This CDR3 reads CASSLRGGPMNTEAFF. The CDR3 bases are TGTGCCAGCAGCCTCCGAGGGGGCCCTATGAACACTGAAGCTTTCTTT.

This rearrangement joins TRBV5-4 to TRBJ2-5, with TRBD1 identical over 8 bases. Germline V CDR1 and CDR2: SGHNT, YYREEE (reference sequence). V was clipped by 3 bases and J by 1 base; unmatched bases: 5. The CDR3 runs 15 residues. This CDR3 is CASSWDGQGQETQYF. In DNA, the CDR3 is TGTGCCAGCAGCTGGGACGGACAGGGCCAAGAGACCCAGTACTTC.

This clone was seen repeatedly, ten times or more. The rearrangement links TRBV7-6 to TRBJ1-6; 10 bases are a match to TRBD1. V trimming: 1 base; J trimming: 9 bases; junction bases outside the gene matches: 3. Germline CDR1 is SGHVS and CDR2 is FNYEAQ. The CDR3 is 15 amino acids. CDR3 sequence reads: CASSLEGQGSSPLHF. CDR3 DNA: TGTGCCAGCAGCTTAGAGGGACAGGGGAGTTCACCCCTCCACTTT.

The chain has TRBV3-1 (or the pseudogene TRBV3-2) and TRBJ2-5; 9 positions match TRBD2. Per the germline V gene, CDR1 is LGHDT and CDR2 is YNNKEL (reference sequence). The CDR3 totals 17 residues. V lost 0 bases, J lost 3 bases, and 8 bases stayed unmatched. This CDR3 is CASSQDRAGGPEETQYF. Here the CDR3 DNA reads TGTGCCAGCAGCCAAGATCGCGCGGGGGGGCCGGAAGAGACCCAGTACTTC.

The chain joins TRBV3-1 (or the pseudogene TRBV3-2) to TRBJ2-3; D is possibly TRBD2 (7 bases). CDR3 size: 17 residues. The V gene lost 0 bases and the J gene lost 1 base, with 14 bases spanning the gap. Germline CDR1 and CDR2: LGHDT and YNNKEL (reference sequence). CDR3 nucleotides: TGTGCCAGCAGCCAAGAGGTGGGGGGGGCCCGCACAGATACGCAGTATTTT. Protein product: CASSQEVGGARTDTQYF.

V is TRBV3-1 (or the pseudogene TRBV3-2) and J is TRBJ1-6; 8 nucleotides line up with TRBD1. Per the germline V gene, CDR1 is LGHDT and CDR2 is YNNKEL (reference sequence). Unmatched junction bases numbered 10, after V lost 0 bases and J lost 9 bases. The length of the CDR3 is 17 residues. CDR3 sequence reads: CASSQEFRGPRGSPLHF. Here the CDR3 DNA reads TGTGCCAGCAGCCAAGAATTCAGGGGGCCCCGGGGTTCACCCCTCCACTTT.

The chain is built from TRBV2 and TRBJ1-2, with TRBD1 matching over 7 bases. J lost 2 bases, V lost 5 bases, and 5 bases had no gene match. This CDR3 has 14 amino acids. Per germline, CDR1 SNHLY and CDR2 FYNNEI. The CDR3, as DNA: TGTGCCAGCAGTCGACAGGGCTCGAACTATGGCTACACCTTC. It encodes CASSRQGSNYGYTF.

This chain joins TRBV3-1 (or the pseudogene TRBV3-2) and TRBJ2-7; 8 nucleotides line up with TRBD1. Germline assignment: CDR1 LGHDT and CDR2 YNNKEL (reference sequence). There are 15 residues in the CDR3. V trimming: 4 bases; J trimming: 5 bases; junction bases outside the gene matches: 10. CDR3 amino acids: CASSPTPDRDDEQYF. DNA for the CDR3: TGTGCCAGCAGCCCCACCCCGGACAGGGACGACGAGCAGTACTTC.

The V call is TRBV12-3 or TRBV12-4, the J call TRBJ1-2, with 9 nucleotides matching TRBD1. V trimming: 5 bases; J trimming: 7 bases; junction bases outside the gene matches: 5. This CDR3 spans 13 amino acids. DNA for the CDR3: TGTGCCAGCAGTCTCGGGACAGGGTTTGGCTACACCTTC. Amino acids: CASSLGTGFGYTF.

The chain links TRBV2 to TRBJ1-2; 7 bases are shared with TRBD1. Trimming cost V 3 bases and J 4 bases; bases outside gene matches: 11. This CDR3 has 16 residues. The germline gives CDR1 SNHLY, CDR2 FYNNEI. CDR3 protein: CASSDILGQRLYGYTF. Written as DNA, the CDR3 is TGTGCCAGCAGTGACATTCTGGGACAGAGACTCTATGGCTACACCTTC.

This clone was detected once. CDR3 in DNA: TGTGCCAGCAGTTTCGGCCTCAATCAGCCCCAGCATTTT. Its protein product is CASSFGLNQPQHF. The chain recombines TRBV27 with TRBJ1-5; D is ambiguous. The germline V and J ends were trimmed by 3 bases and 3 bases, with 6 bases remaining between them. CDR3 length equals 13 residues. The germline CDR1 and CDR2 sequences are MNHEY and SMNVEV (reference sequence).